Listed here are 22 T cell receptor beta chains from one sample, sequenced in a study of blood T cells in healthy people across ages. A sample-barcoded 5' primer and a J-beta primer mix were used in a second PCR of roughly 7 to 12 cycles. TCRdb itself ran the 5' RACE reads through MiXCR, one entry per CDR3 protein. Of about 1.1 million distinct CDR3 sequences in the sample, around two fifths are singletons; the top ten hold about an eighth. The sequenced sample was blood. These receptors were obtained from a man younger than 30 in good health.

The rearrangement links TRBV10-3 to TRBJ1-4; a possible D gene is TRBD1 (5 bases). Germline V CDR1 and CDR2: ENHRY, SYGVKD. Trimming removed 2 bases from V and 8 bases from J, with 12 bases in between. The CDR3 runs to 14 residues. CDR3 bases: TGTGCCATCAGTGAGGACCAGGGCGGAGAAAAACTGTTTTTT. It yields the protein CAISEDQGGEKLFF.

This clonotype was counted many times. This chain links TRBV5-1 with TRBJ2-5, with 9 bases fitting TRBD2. CDR1 SGHRS and CDR2 YFSETQ come from the germline V gene. The length of the CDR3 is 15 residues. Trimming took 4 bases from V and 5 from J; bases not matched to a gene: 9. For the CDR3, the DNA is TGCGCCAGCAGCCTTGGGGGACTAGCTACGGAGACCCAGTACTTC. Its translation is CASSLGGLATETQYF.

The chain joins TRBV12-3 or TRBV12-4 to TRBJ2-5, with a possible D match to TRBD1 (6 bases). The V end lost 6 bases, the J end lost 2 bases, and 16 bases lay between the germline ends. The CDR3 totals 15 residues. The CDR3 is CASSPTGHRQETQYF. The CDR3 DNA is TGTGCCAGCAGCCCCACGGGACACCGACAAGAGACCCAGTACTTC.

This clonotype occurred many times. The rearrangement joins TRBV15 to TRBJ1-6; TRBD1 might be the D (6 bases). Germline V gene data show CDR1 as LNHNV and CDR2 as YYDKDF (reference sequence). The ends were cut back, 2 bases at V and 6 bases at J, with 11 bases in the middle. The CDR3 loop spans 15 amino acids. As DNA, the CDR3 is TGTGCCACCAGCAGACAGAACAGGGCTAATTCACCCCTCCACTTT. Its protein product is CATSRQNRANSPLHF.

This clonotype appeared a single time. This chain connects TRBV15 to TRBJ1-1, with 7 bases that match TRBD1. Trimming at V came to 1 base and at J to 3 bases, leaving 2 bases not matched to a gene. The CDR3 contains 14 residues. CDR1 LNHNV and CDR2 YYDKDF come from the germline V gene (reference sequence). The CDR3: CATSRGTGYTEAFF. CDR3 coding DNA: TGTGCCACCAGCAGAGGGACAGGCTACACTGAAGCTTTCTTT.

V gene TRBV6-4 combines with J gene TRBJ2-1; no clear D. CDR3 length: 16 residues. Looked up from germline, CDR1 is MRHNA and CDR2 is SNTAGT. V was pared by 3 bases and J by 6 bases, with 18 bases between. DNA of the CDR3: TGTGCCAGCAGTGATCCTCTATCGGACCGACCCAATGAGCAGTTCTTC. Amino acid sequence: CASSDPLSDRPNEQFF.

The chain has TRBV20-1 and TRBJ2-1, with 7 nucleotides matching TRBD2. The length of the CDR3 is 16 residues. The trim removed 6 bases at V and 2 bases at J, leaving 13 bases unmatched. Germline CDR1 is DFQATT and CDR2 is SNEGSKA (reference sequence). The CDR3 here is CSAQGRGETTYNEQFF. The CDR3 bases are TGCAGTGCCCAGGGTCGGGGGGAAACCACCTACAATGAGCAGTTCTTC.

V is TRBV5-5 and J is TRBJ2-5; D is undetermined. V was trimmed by 1 base and J by 1 base, leaving 5 bases between them. Germline V lookup: CDR1 SGHKS, CDR2 YYEKEE (reference sequence). The length of the CDR3 is 13 residues. The CDR3 region is CASSLLTQETQYF. In DNA, the CDR3 is TGTGCCAGCAGCTTGCTCACCCAAGAGACCCAGTACTTC.

This clonotype was observed a handful of times. The CDR3 DNA sequence: TGTGCCAGCAGTATGACAACCCCACCTCGAACCACAGATACGCAGTATTTT. It specifies CASSMTTPPRTTDTQYF. The chain uses TRBV27 and TRBJ2-3; no clear D gene. Germline assignment: CDR1 MNHEY and CDR2 SMNVEV (reference sequence). Trimming left V 5 bases short and J 2 bases short, with 20 bases between. There are 17 residues in the CDR3.

This clonotype was seen only a few times. The chain has TRBV7-2 and TRBJ2-7; possible D gene TRBD1, 6 bases. V was shortened by 6 bases and J by 1 base, with 10 bases between the two germline ends. CDR3 length: 13 amino acids. Germline assignment: CDR1 SGHTA and CDR2 FQGNSA. The CDR3 DNA reads as TGTGCCAGCAGAAACAGGGCGTCCTACGAGCAGTACTTC. Its protein is CASRNRASYEQYF.

The rearrangement uses TRBV12-3 or TRBV12-4 and TRBJ2-7; D is unresolved. This CDR3 is 13 amino acids long. V lost 3 bases and J 7 bases, leaving 13 bases between the germline ends. The CDR3 sequence: CASSFGLHGEQYF. CDR3 sequence (DNA): TGTGCCAGCAGTTTCGGATTACACGGGGAGCAGTACTTC.

The sample holds many counts of this clonotype. This rearrangement joins TRBV7-2 to TRBJ1-4; 8 bases are shared with TRBD1. This CDR3 region has 14 residues. Unmatched junction bases numbered 0, after V lost 3 bases and J lost 3 bases. CDR1 SGHTA and CDR2 FQGNSA come from the germline V gene. The CDR3 sequence: CASSLDRANEKLFF. The CDR3 DNA sequence: TGTGCCAGCAGCTTGGACAGGGCTAATGAAAAACTGTTTTTT.

On this clonotype: At one boundary the junction diverges from the germline segment, which might be a read error. The chain carries TRBV7-3 and TRBJ2-1; D is perhaps TRBD2 (5 bases). CDR1 SGHTA and CDR2 FQGTGA come from the germline V gene. The CDR3 extends over 15 amino acids. CDR3 residues: CVSSPREGSYNEQFF. CDR3 nucleotides: TGTGTCAGCAGCCCCCGCGAGGGCTCCTACAATGAGCAGTTCTTC.

In this sample, this clonotype turned up a few times. The V and J genes are TRBV12-5 and TRBJ2-7; D not resolved. The V gene lost 1 base and the J gene lost 2 bases, with 6 bases spanning the gap. The CDR3 sequence is 13 residues long. Germline values: CDR1 LGHNT, CDR2 FRNRAP. CDR3 in amino acids: CASGLGLAYEQYF. CDR3 DNA sequence: TGTGCTAGTGGTTTGGGACTGGCCTACGAGCAGTACTTC.

The CDR3 coding sequence is TGTGCCATCGCCGACAGGGGGCGAGATCAGCCCCAGCATTTT. It encodes CAIADRGRDQPQHF. The chain has TRBV10-3 and TRBJ1-5; 10 nucleotides match TRBD1. Trimming took 8 bases from V and 5 from J; bases not matched to a gene: 6. The germline V gene has CDR1 ENHRY and CDR2 SYGVKD. This CDR3 region has 14 residues.

This clonotype occurred a few times. The genes are TRBV10-3 and TRBJ1-2; D is perhaps TRBD1 (5 bases). V lost 8 bases and J lost 8, with 15 bases in between. The length of the CDR3 is 12 residues. Germline V lookup: CDR1 ENHRY, CDR2 SYGVKD. As DNA, the CDR3 is TGTGCCATCGCAACCCGGGGGGACGGCTACACCTTC. Translated: CAIATRGDGYTF.

This clonotype was detected ten times or more. The chain is built from TRBV7-2 and TRBJ1-2, with D unclear. Germline lookup yields CDR1 SGHTA and CDR2 FQGNSA. The CDR3 length is 13 residues. V lost 1 base, J lost 4 bases, and 7 bases lay in between. Here the CDR3 DNA reads TGTGCCAGCAGCTTAGAAGTGGGCTATGGCTACACCTTC. Translated: CASSLEVGYGYTF.

The chain links TRBV4-3 to TRBJ2-2, with D tentatively TRBD2 (6 bases). Germline V gene data show CDR1 as LGHNA and CDR2 as YSLEER. The CDR3 loop spans 15 amino acids. The ends were cut back, 0 bases at V and 6 bases at J, with 11 bases in the middle. CDR3 in DNA: TGCGCCAGCAGCCAAGATGTGGGGGAGGCCGGGGAGCTGTTTTTT. Translating gives CASSQDVGEAGELFF.

The chain joins TRBV7-3 to TRBJ2-1; 13 bases map to TRBD2. This CDR3 is built from 18 residues. Trimming took 5 bases from V and 3 from J; bases not matched to a gene: 10. Germline V gives CDR1 SGHTA, CDR2 FQGTGA. The DNA of the CDR3 is TGTGCCAGCAGCCCCGGGACTAGCGGGGCCCTTAACTACAATGAGCAGTTCTTC. As protein: CASSPGTSGALNYNEQFF.

The chain uses TRBV6-5 and TRBJ1-1, with D unclear. This CDR3 region has 15 residues. Deletions cut 2 bases from V and 0 bases from J, with 10 bases between. Per the germline V gene, CDR1 is MNHEY and CDR2 is SVGAGI. The CDR3 region is CASSYAQIMNTEAFF. The CDR3 DNA follows: TGTGCCAGCAGTTACGCGCAGATAATGAACACTGAAGCTTTCTTT.

The CDR3: CASSLVGTSGANEQFF. The DNA for the CDR3 is TGTGCCAGCAGCTTAGTGGGGACTAGCGGGGCCAATGAGCAGTTCTTC. The chain links TRBV7-9 to TRBJ2-1, with 13 bases that match TRBD2. V was pared by 1 base and J by 6 bases, with 3 bases of the junction left unmatched. Germline-derived CDR1 and CDR2 are SEHNR and FQNEAQ (reference sequence). The CDR3 has 16 residues.

With regard to this clonotype: Relative to the germline gene, one junction end is altered; a read error may explain this. The CDR3 here is CASRRGRYSNHPQHF. CDR3 nucleotide sequence: TGTGCCAGCAGGAGGGGGAGATACAGCAATCATCCCCAGCATTTT. The chain employs TRBV2 and TRBJ1-5; the D gene is possibly TRBD1 (6 bases). The germline V gene has CDR1 SNHLY and CDR2 FYNNEI. The CDR3 has 15 residues.